This T cell receptor beta chain was identified during a study of CD8+ T cells in alopecia areata. Treatment denoted: oral pan-JAK inhibitor, 5-10 mg twice daily. The investigators collected lesional scalp punch biopsies and peripheral blood from alopecia areata patients. cDNA serving as the sequencing template came from extracted, reverse transcribed RNA. The method was immunoSEQ multiplex PCR; TCRdb's version includes in-frame clones alone and lacks a portion of them. The repertoire holds about 190,000 clones, roughly 60% seen once, with under 1.2% in the top ten. V gave up 1 base and J gave up 0 bases, with 7 bases separating them. The V gene's germline CDR1 is GTSNPN and CDR2 SVGIG (reference sequence). The CDR3 is 14 residues long.

The receptor was isolated from a human donor with alopecia areata. This chain links TRBV30 with TRBJ1-5; D is uncertain. This sample comprised CD4+ T cells sorted from blood, obtained at week 24, from a patient treated with tofacitinib. CDR3 DNA: TGTGCCTGGAGTGGGCGACGTAGCAATCAGCCCCAGCATTTT. It is translated as CAWSGRRSNQPQHF.